This entry features one T cell receptor beta chain sequence. In the original processing: Nucleated cell number was recorded as an estimate derived from reference gene primer amplification. The table came from immunoSEQ multiplex PCR; TCRdb's copy has only in-frame clones and leaves some out. D and trimming come from the DNA, and the V and J calls and clone size come from that table. The sample includes about 320,000 clones, roughly 85% of them seen just once. The CDR3 consists of 15 residues. This specimen comes from a study of blood T cell repertoires in COVID-19. The wider study: COVID-19 samples collected from the United States, Italy and Spain covered acute and convalescent phases.

The rearrangement uses TRBV21-1 and TRBJ2-7; the D call TRBD2 from the table was never checked on the DNA. TRBV21-1 is a known pseudogene. The sequence was obtained from a woman in her twenties or thirties who had been exposed to COVID-19. The sequencing sample was made of PBMCs or T cells enriched from blood (not recorded which). The CDR3 protein is CASSTNTGMAYEQYF. The CDR3 DNA sequence: TGTGCCAGCAGCACTAACACGGGGATGGCCTACGAGCAGTACTTC.